The 28 T cell receptor beta chains below come from one sample, sequenced in a study of T cells in women clearing cervical HPV infection. Profiled with immunoSEQ multiplex PCR; TCRdb holds only in-frame clones, not every one. The specimen's table records 45,000 to 55,000 clones. The sequencing input was blood buffy coat. These receptors came from a woman between 18 and 75 years old with a cervical HPV16 infection that either progressed to CIN3+ or cleared (not recorded which).

For this clone: The read ends 3 residues early relative to the CDR3; the germline J gene fills the gap. J is TRBJ2-1 and V is TRBV7-3; maybe TRBD1 (6 bases). The CDR3 totals 16 residues. CDR1 SGHTA and CDR2 FQGTGA come from the germline V gene. V lost 5 bases, J lost 0 bases, and 14 bases lay in between. CDR3 region: CASSAQGSLSYNEQFF. The sequenced part of the CDR3 DNA is TGTGCCAGCAGCGCGCAGGGGTCCCTCTCCTACAATGAG. The variable domain in full, with the rest retrieved from reference TRBV7-3 and TRBJ2-1, is GAGVSQTPSNKVTEKGKYVELRCDPISGHTALYWYRQSLGQGPEFLIYFQGTGAADDSGLPNDRFFAVRPEGSVSTLKIQRTERGDSAVYLCASSAQGSLSYNEQFFGPGTRLTVL.

Remarks on this clone: From the germline J gene comes the end of the CDR3, since the read stops 3 residues before it. The chain couples TRBV20-1 to TRBJ2-7; the match to TRBD2 covers 12 bases. Germline values: CDR1 DFQATT, CDR2 SNEGSKA (reference sequence). The CDR3 is made up of 14 amino acids. J was trimmed by 4 bases and V by 1 base; bases with no gene match: 2. CDR3 region: CSARGLAGVYEQYF. The part of the CDR3 DNA that was read is TGCAGTGCTAGAGGACTAGCGGGGGTATACGAG.

Turning to this clone: The read halts 3 residues ahead of the CDR3 end, with the missing end drawn from the germline J gene. This chain joins TRBV5-6 and TRBJ1-1; D is undetermined. From germline, CDR1 is SGHDT and CDR2 YYEEEE. Trimming shortened V by 2 bases and J by 4 bases, and 3 bases separated the two germline ends. CDR3 length: 11 amino acids. The CDR3 DNA, read in part, is TGTGCCAGCAGCTTCCGCACTGAA. This translates into CASSFRTE. The CDR3 as a whole reads CASSFRTEAFF.

As to this clone: The CDR3 extends 3 residues past the end of the read, so its final part is completed from the germline J gene. V usage is TRBV30 and J usage is TRBJ1-2; TRBD1 matches 12 bases. Germline lookup yields CDR1 GTSNPN and CDR2 SVGIG (reference sequence). This CDR3 is 11 amino acids long. The V gene end was trimmed by 8 bases and the J gene end by 6 bases; junction bases not matched to a gene: 1. The CDR3 region is CAGDRGHGYTF. CDR3 DNA (partial): TGTGCCGGGGACAGGGGGCATGGC.

Note on this clone: The CDR3 end falls 3 residues outside the read, so it is completed with the germline J gene. The genes are TRBV20-1 and TRBJ1-2; 8 positions agree with TRBD1. The germline CDR1 and CDR2 sequences are DFQATT and SNEGSKA (reference sequence). The V and J ends lost 3 bases and 4 bases, in that order; junction bases with no gene match: 13. CDR3 length: 16 amino acids. The sequenced part of the CDR3 DNA is TGCAGTGCTAGGGACCCCGGACAGGGATCGTCCTATGGC. Translation: CSARDPGQGSSYG. The full CDR3 is CSARDPGQGSSYGYTF.

Turning to this clone: The read gets to within 3 residues of the CDR3 end, and the germline J gene fills in the rest. V is TRBV7-8 and J is TRBJ2-7; the D is unclear. The V gene lost 6 bases and the J gene lost 1 base, with 7 bases spanning the gap. Germline V lookup: CDR1 SGHVS, CDR2 FQNEAQ. The CDR3 consists of 12 residues. CDR3 residues: CASRAGSYEQYF. The covered CDR3 bases are TGTGCCAGCAGAGCAGGTTCCTACGAG.

The CDR3 is CASSEQGGNTIYF. CDR3 DNA, as far as it was read: TGTGCCAGCAGTGAACAAGGGGGAAACACC. This chain connects TRBV6-1 to TRBJ1-3, with no clear D. Read coverage stops 3 residues before the CDR3 terminus; the germline J gene supplies the remainder. In germline, CDR1 is MNHNS, CDR2 SASEGT. This CDR3 has 13 residues. Trimming stripped 2 bases from V and 4 bases from J, with 6 bases between.

As concerns this clone: The observed sequence ends 3 residues before the CDR3 terminus, with the missing tail filled in from the germline J gene. This chain connects TRBV20-1 to TRBJ2-1; 8 nucleotides match TRBD1. V was clipped by 3 bases and J by 4 bases; unmatched bases: 2. Germline CDR1 DFQATT, CDR2 SNEGSKA (reference sequence). This CDR3 has 13 residues. The sequenced CDR3 bases are TGCAGTGCTAGCAGGGGGCTTTACAATGAG. Translation: CSASRGLYNE. The whole CDR3 sequence is CSASRGLYNEQFF.

On this clone itself: The CDR3 end lies 3 residues beyond the end of the read and is filled in from the germline J gene. The chain uses TRBV5-3 and TRBJ1-6; no reliable D call. TRBV5-3 carries the ORF label, with uncertain function. The CDR3 is 15 residues long. Trimming cost V 0 bases and J 7 bases, with 11 bases left between them. The CDR3 sequence is CARSLAKGDNSPLHF. Partial CDR3 DNA: TGTGCCAGAAGCTTGGCAAAGGGTGACAATTCACCC.

As regards this clone: The CDR3 is cut off 3 residues early in the read; its end comes from the germline J gene. The rearrangement links TRBV28 to TRBJ2-1, with D maybe TRBD1 (5 bases). Germline loops: CDR1 MDHEN, CDR2 SYDVKM. The CDR3 has 13 residues. Trimming cost V 4 bases and J 6 bases, with 10 bases left between them. The CDR3 region is CASSSHQGNEQFF. The CDR3 bases that were read are TGTGCCAGCAGTTCCCACCAGGGCAATGAG.

A note on this clone: With the read ending 3 residues before the CDR3 end, the germline J gene is used to fill in that end. The chain couples TRBV5-6 to TRBJ2-7; TRBD2 matches at 8 bases. The CDR3 runs 14 residues. CDR1 is SGHDT and CDR2 is YYEEEE in the germline V gene. The trim removed 2 bases at V and 2 bases at J, leaving 3 bases unmatched. The covered CDR3 bases are TGTGCCAGCAGCTTCCGCGGGAGGACCTACGAG. Amino acids: CASSFRGRTYE. The full CDR3 protein is CASSFRGRTYEQYF.

As concerns this clone: The CDR3 goes on 3 residues after the read ends, and that part is filled in from the germline J gene. The J gene is TRBJ2-5, the V gene TRBV19, with TRBD1 matching 7 bases. CDR1 and CDR2 (germline): LNHDA, SQIVND (reference sequence). This CDR3 has 14 residues. V lost 3 bases and J lost 4; bases outside the gene matches: 5. The CDR3 is CASSMTGSGETQYF. The DNA read from the CDR3 is TGTGCCAGTAGTATGACAGGGTCGGGAGAGACC.

Concerning this clone: The read ends 3 residues shy of where the CDR3 ends; the end is completed using the germline J gene. The chain links TRBV7-8 to TRBJ2-7, with a weak D call TRBD1 (6 bases). Germline V gene data show CDR1 as SGHVS and CDR2 as FQNEAQ. Trimming shortened V by 6 bases and J by 0 bases, and 21 bases separated the two germline ends. The CDR3 totals 17 residues. The part of the CDR3 DNA that was read is TGTGCCAGCAGTCGAGGGTCCCCGGGACATAGCTCCTACGAG. As protein: CASSRGSPGHSSYE. The whole CDR3 protein is CASSRGSPGHSSYEQYF.

A note on this clone: Germline and junction disagree at one end, which may indicate a read error. With the read ending 3 residues before the CDR3 end, the germline J gene is used to fill in that end. This sample includes further DNA sequences coding for the same CDR3. V is TRBV18 and J is TRBJ2-3, with 8 bases lining up with TRBD2. The CDR3 runs to 18 residues. Germline V gene sequence: CDR1 KGHSH, CDR2 LQKENI. CDR3 DNA (partial): TGTGCCAGCCCACCCCGCCGGGTCCGGGGGGGGGCCACAGATACG. It is translated as CASPPRRVRGGATDT. The whole CDR3 region reads CASPPRRVRGGATDTQYF.

A remark on this clone: The read ends 3 residues shy of where the CDR3 ends; the end is completed using the germline J gene. The V and J genes are TRBV20-1 and TRBJ1-2; 9 nucleotides match TRBD1. J lost 6 bases, V lost 0 bases, and 8 bases had no gene match. The CDR3 consists of 15 residues. Per the germline V gene, CDR1 is DFQATT and CDR2 is SNEGSKA (reference sequence). The CDR3 bases that were read are TGCAGTGCTAGAGATGCCGGGACAGGGCCTCATGGC. As protein: CSARDAGTGPHG. The full-length CDR3 reads as CSARDAGTGPHGYTF.

In the case of this clone: The CDR3 end is not reached by the read, which stops 3 residues before it; the germline J gene fills it in. The chain is built from TRBV28 and TRBJ1-2; 8 positions match TRBD1. Germline V gene sequence: CDR1 MDHEN, CDR2 SYDVKM. Trimming cost V 6 bases and J 4 bases; bases outside gene matches: 13. The CDR3 spans 16 residues. This chain's CDR3 is CASSNPQPGTGYGYTF. Partial CDR3 DNA: TGTGCCAGCAGCAATCCACAACCGGGGACAGGCTATGGC.

Concerning this clone itself: Read sequence stops 3 residues before the CDR3 end, and the germline J gene provides the missing end. The J gene is TRBJ1-1, the V gene TRBV19; 9 positions agree with TRBD1. Germline loops: CDR1 LNHDA, CDR2 SQIVND (reference sequence). The CDR3 consists of 16 residues. This chain's CDR3 is CASSILPGTGKNIAFF. The sequenced CDR3 bases are TGTGCCAGTAGTATCCTGCCCGGGACAGGGAAAAACATT. Supplemented by reference TRBV19 and TRBJ1-1, the full variable domain reads DGGITQSPKYLFRKEGQNVTLSCEQNLNHDAMYWYRQDPGQGLRLIYYSQIVNDFQKGDIAEGYSVSREKKESFPLTVTSAQKNPTAFYLCASSILPGTGKNIAFFGQGTRLTVV.

On this clone itself: The CDR3 end falls 3 residues outside the read, so it is completed with the germline J gene. The chain carries TRBV7-9 and TRBJ1-2; tentative D call: TRBD1 (5 bases). Germline-derived CDR1 and CDR2 are SEHNR and FQNEAQ (reference sequence). CDR3 length: 15 residues. Deletions cut 3 bases from V and 0 bases from J, with 11 bases between. The CDR3 sequence: CASSFGGPANYGYTF. The part of the CDR3 DNA that was read is TGTGCCAGCAGCTTCGGGGGACCAGCTAACTATGGC.

In the case of this clone: The CDR3 is cut off 3 residues early in the read; its end comes from the germline J gene. The V and J genes are TRBV7-9 and TRBJ1-4; D gene ambiguous. The germline gives CDR1 SEHNR, CDR2 FQNEAQ (reference sequence). V gave up 1 base and J gave up 7 bases, with 10 bases separating them. The CDR3 runs to 14 residues. The sequenced CDR3 bases are TGTGCCAGCAGCTTAGAGCCGTCAGGTGAAAAA. Residues: CASSLEPSGEK. From start to end, the CDR3 is CASSLEPSGEKLFF.

Details on this clone: The read is 3 residues too short to cover the CDR3 end, so that end is filled in from the germline J gene. The chain joins TRBV19 to TRBJ1-3; D is unclear. Germline assignment: CDR1 LNHDA and CDR2 SQIVND (reference sequence). The CDR3 is made up of 13 amino acids. The CDR3 DNA, read in part, is TGTGCCAGTAGCGTATCCCATCTTGGCGGT. It translates to CASSVSHLGG. The whole CDR3 is CASSVSHLGGIYF.

Comments on this clone: From the germline J gene comes the end of the CDR3, since the read stops 3 residues before it. V is TRBV19 and J is TRBJ1-1, with D perhaps TRBD1 (5 bases). The CDR3 covers 15 residues. Germline V lookup: CDR1 LNHDA, CDR2 SQIVND (reference sequence). CDR3 sequence: CASSNGGEGNYEAFF. The DNA read from the CDR3 is TGTGCCAGTAGTAACGGCGGGGAGGGGAATTATGAG.

CDR3 DNA, as far as it was read: TGTGCCAGCAGTTTGACTAGCGGGGGCAATGAG. Translation: CASSLTSGGNE. The entire CDR3 reads CASSLTSGGNEQFF. The rearrangement uses TRBV12-3 or TRBV12-4 and TRBJ2-1, with 12 bases identical to TRBD2. The read terminates 3 residues before the CDR3 end, so the remaining end is supplied by the germline J gene. V gave up 3 bases and J gave up 6 bases; unmatched junction bases: 0. The CDR3 loop spans 14 amino acids.

To note about this clone: From the germline J gene comes the end of the CDR3, since the read stops 3 residues before it. This chain connects TRBV18 to TRBJ1-6; the D is unclear. Germline CDR1 KGHSH, CDR2 LQKENI. V was pared by 6 bases and J by 7 bases, with 13 bases between. The CDR3 contains 14 residues. CDR3 in amino acids: CASSDLPPNSPLHF. The part of the CDR3 DNA that was read is TGTGCCAGCTCGGACTTACCCCCGAATTCACCC.

Concerning this clone: The CDR3 end lies 3 residues beyond the end of the read and is filled in from the germline J gene. The chain couples TRBV12-5 to TRBJ1-1; no clear D gene. The germline CDR1 and CDR2 sequences are LGHNT and FRNRAP. V shed 5 bases and J shed 4 bases, with 8 bases lying between them. This CDR3 has 12 residues. CDR3 residues: CASGPTVTEAFF. CDR3 DNA, as far as it was read: TGTGCTAGTGGTCCAACGGTCACTGAA.

A word on this clone: From the germline J gene comes the end of the CDR3, since the read stops 3 residues before it. This chain uses TRBV20-1 with TRBJ2-1; 9 bases match TRBD2. Germline-derived CDR1 and CDR2 are DFQATT and SNEGSKA (reference sequence). The CDR3 loop spans 15 amino acids. J lost 4 bases, V lost 6 bases, and 10 bases had no gene match. This chain's CDR3 is CSATVAGVRYNEQFF. The part of the CDR3 DNA that was read is TGCAGTGCGACGGTAGCGGGAGTAAGGTACAATGAG.

CDR3 protein: CASSFDLPRGYTF. The part of the CDR3 DNA that was read is TGTGCCAGCAGTTTCGACCTACCTAGGGGC. The rearrangement uses TRBV6-2 or TRBV6-3 and TRBJ1-2; no firm D call. The read terminates 3 residues ahead of where the CDR3 ends, so the germline J gene completes it. Germline CDR1 MNHEY, CDR2 SVGEGT. The CDR3 has 13 amino acids.

For this clone: Sequencing ends 3 residues short of the CDR3 end; the germline J gene provides the rest. The J gene is TRBJ1-1, the V gene TRBV7-9, with D possibly being TRBD1 (5 bases). The V gene lost 5 bases and the J gene lost 1 base, with 11 bases spanning the gap. Looked up from germline, CDR1 is SEHNR and CDR2 is FQNEAQ (reference sequence). The CDR3 sequence is 14 residues long. CDR3 bases read: TGTGCCAGCAGCCGGACACAGAGGAACACTGAA. Amino acids: CASSRTQRNTE. In full, the CDR3 reads CASSRTQRNTEAFF.

Concerning this clone: With the read ending 3 residues before the CDR3 end, the germline J gene is used to fill in that end. The gene calls are TRBV6-2 or TRBV6-3 and TRBJ1-5; 8 nucleotides line up with TRBD1. V lost 5 bases, J lost 5 bases, and 8 bases stayed unmatched. The CDR3 sequence is 15 residues long. CDR1 and CDR2 (germline): MNHEY, SVGEGT. The sequenced part of the CDR3 DNA is TGTGCCAGCAGTGGGACAGGTTTTTCTGATCAGCCC. Translation gives CASSGTGFSDQP. The full CDR3 protein is CASSGTGFSDQPQHF.